This TCR beta chain originates from a study of blood T cell repertoires in COVID-19. Study context: Samples taken during acute and convalescent COVID-19 were collected in the United States, Italy and Spain. The analysed material was cDNA or gDNA that came from T cells, B-cell-depleted T cells, or PBMCs.

CDR1 MNHEY and CDR2 SMNVEV come from the germline V gene (reference sequence). The germline V and J ends were trimmed by 1 base and 1 base, with 10 bases remaining between them. The CDR3 contains 15 residues. As processed by the authors: It was from reference gene primer amplification that nucleated cell counts were estimated. TCRdb's table, derived via immunoSEQ multiplex PCR, lists solely in-frame clones and lacks some. V, J and clone size were drawn from that table, and D and trimming were deduced from the DNA. The table includes 95,000 to 110,000 clones, 89% detected once. This TCR derives from an older woman with acute or convalescent COVID-19. Sequenced input: peripheral blood. This chain links TRBV27 with TRBJ1-1, with a possible D match to TRBD1 (6 bases). This CDR3 is CASSLFGGRNTEAFF. The CDR3 nucleotides read TGTGCCAGCAGTTTATTTGGGGGCAGGAACACTGAAGCTTTCTTT.